The entry below gives a single T cell receptor (beta chain) sequence along with its context. Its antigen is undetermined. The source of the sample is a study of post-analysis software for immune sequencing data. Study-wide points: Controls had lower frequencies than patients of about 5 TRBV segments, which included TRBV5-6, TRBV5-1 and TRBV20-1. With F measure, samples from one preparation batch clustered together strongly.

Each TCR beta cDNA library carried unique molecular identifiers. Using its own MiXCR run on the PCR reads, TCRdb lists one record per CDR3 protein. The data show 800,000 to 950,000 distinct CDR3 sequences, about 53% seen once. The CDR3 length is 13 residues. Trimming took off 0 bases at V and 4 bases at J, with 7 bases between the two ends. The sequence was obtained from a girl between 10 and 17 years old with multiple sclerosis. J is TRBJ2-7 and V is TRBV12-3 or TRBV12-4; D gene ambiguous. Source material: blood. This chain's CDR3 is CASSLARFYEQYF. The DNA for the CDR3 is TGTGCCAGCAGTTTAGCGCGGTTTTACGAGCAGTACTTC.